The table lists the clone carrying this TCR beta chain with a count of one. This record belongs to a study of blood T cell repertoires in COVID-19. Background on the study: Both acute and convalescent COVID-19 samples were obtained from the United States, Italy and Spain. The analysed material was cDNA or gDNA that came from T cells, B-cell-depleted T cells, or PBMCs.

The authors' processing: How many nucleated cells were present was estimated from reference gene primer amplification. The data were produced by immunoSEQ multiplex PCR, yet TCRdb's version contains in-frame clones alone and is incomplete. V and J calls and clone size are copied from that table; D and trimming were computed from the DNA. The data show around 320,000 clones, roughly 87% seen once. The CDR3 loop spans 17 amino acids. Trimming at V came to 2 bases and at J to 4 bases, leaving 10 bases not matched to a gene. In germline, CDR1 is SGHVS, CDR2 FQNEAQ. The clonotype was recovered from a young man with active or convalescent COVID-19. Sequenced material: peripheral blood. This rearrangement joins TRBV7-8 to TRBJ2-2; 7 bases map to TRBD2. Here the CDR3 reads CASSLWVGLGPTGELFF. In DNA, the CDR3 is TGTGCCAGCAGCTTATGGGTAGGACTAGGACCCACCGGGGAGCTGTTTTTT. The variable domain in full, with the rest retrieved from reference TRBV7-8 and TRBJ2-2, is GAGVSQSPRYKVAKRGQDVALRCDPISGHVSLFWYQQALGQGPEFLTYFQNEAQLDKSGLPSDRFFAERPEGSVSTLKIQRTQQEDSAVYLCASSLWVGLGPTGELFFGEGSRLTVL.